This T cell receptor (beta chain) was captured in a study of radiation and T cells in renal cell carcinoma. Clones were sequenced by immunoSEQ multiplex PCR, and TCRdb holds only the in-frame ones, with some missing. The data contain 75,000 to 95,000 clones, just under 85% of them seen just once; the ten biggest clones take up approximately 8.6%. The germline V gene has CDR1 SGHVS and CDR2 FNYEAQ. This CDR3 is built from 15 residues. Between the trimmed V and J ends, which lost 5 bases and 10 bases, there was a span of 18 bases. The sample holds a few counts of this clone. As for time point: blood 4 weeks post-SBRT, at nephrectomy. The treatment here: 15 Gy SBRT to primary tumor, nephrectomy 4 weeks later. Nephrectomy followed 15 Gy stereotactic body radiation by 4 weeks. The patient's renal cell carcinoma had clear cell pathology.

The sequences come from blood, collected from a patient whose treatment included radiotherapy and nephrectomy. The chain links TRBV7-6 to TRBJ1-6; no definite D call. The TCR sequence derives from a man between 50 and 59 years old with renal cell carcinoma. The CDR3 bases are TGTGCCAGCAGCAAGAGCAGTGTTCGGGGATCACCCCTCCACTTT. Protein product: CASSKSSVRGSPLHF. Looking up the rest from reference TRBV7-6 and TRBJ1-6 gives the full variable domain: GAGVSQSPRYKVTKRGQDVALRCDPISGHVSLYWYRQALGQGPEFLTYFNYEAQQDKSGLPNDRFSAERPEGSISTLTIQRTEQRDSAMYRCASSKSSVRGSPLHFGNGTRLTVT.